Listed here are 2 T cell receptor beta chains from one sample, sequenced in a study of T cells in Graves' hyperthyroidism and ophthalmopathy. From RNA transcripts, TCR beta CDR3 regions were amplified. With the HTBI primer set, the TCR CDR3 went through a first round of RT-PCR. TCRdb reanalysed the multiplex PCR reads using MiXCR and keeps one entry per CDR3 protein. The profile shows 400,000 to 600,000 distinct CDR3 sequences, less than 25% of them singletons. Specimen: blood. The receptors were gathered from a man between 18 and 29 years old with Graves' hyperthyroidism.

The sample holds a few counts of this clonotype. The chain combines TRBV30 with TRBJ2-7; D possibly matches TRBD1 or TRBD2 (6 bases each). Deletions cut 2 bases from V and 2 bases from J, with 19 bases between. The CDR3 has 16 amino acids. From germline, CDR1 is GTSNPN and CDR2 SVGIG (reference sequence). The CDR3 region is CAWSNLLGGSAYEQYF. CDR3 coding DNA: TGTGCCTGGAGTAACCTCTTAGGGGGGTCGGCCTACGAGCAGTACTTC.

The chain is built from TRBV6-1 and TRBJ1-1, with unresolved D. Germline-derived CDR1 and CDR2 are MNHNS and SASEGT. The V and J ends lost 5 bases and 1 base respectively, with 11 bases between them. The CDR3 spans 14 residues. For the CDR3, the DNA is TGTGCCAGCAGTCGAGTCGACGGGAACACTGAAGCTTTCTTT. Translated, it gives CASSRVDGNTEAFF.